The rows below give T cell receptor beta chains drawn from one sample of a study of cytomegalovirus exposure and HLA in healthy donors. Measured with immunoSEQ multiplex PCR; TCRdb has only the in-frame clones, and not every one. The sample holds approximately 140,000 clones, about three quarters seen once. Sequences were obtained from PBMCs. These TCRs come from a male donor in good health and CMV-seropositive. Both conserved end residues are part of each CDR3. The D gene is left open where the match is weak. Only some rows state a clone size, as once, few, many or a class for expanded clones.

abundance,d_gene,v_gene,j_gene,CDR3aa,CDR3nt
NA,TRBD1,TRBV4-3,TRBJ1-5,CASSHGTGVDQPQHF,TGCGCCAGCAGCCACGGGACAGGGGTTGATCAGCCCCAGCATTTT
NA,TRBD2,TRBV10-3,TRBJ2-1,CAIRELGLAGREQFF,TGTGCCATCAGGGAGCTGGGACTAGCAGGGCGGGAGCAGTTCTTC
NA,TRBD2,TRBV4-1,TRBJ2-1,CASSQALRSGRNYNERFF,TGCGCCAGCAGCCAAGCCCTAAGGAGCGGGAGGAACTACAATGAGCGGTTCTTC
NA,NA,TRBV6-6,TRBJ2-2,CASRPQITGELFF,TGTGCCAGCAGGCCACAGATAACCGGGGAGCTGTTTTTT
few,TRBD1,TRBV7-8,TRBJ1-1,CASSLPTGGNTEAFF,TGTGCCAGCAGCCTTCCGACAGGGGGGAACACTGAAGCTTTCTTT
NA,TRBD2,TRBV7-9,TRBJ2-3,CASSIGWRGDPRGDTQYF,TGTGCCAGCAGTATCGGCTGGCGGGGGGACCCTAGAGGAGATACGCAGTATTTT
NA,TRBD1,TRBV2,TRBJ2-3,CAKEDPGTGVSTDTQYF,TGTGCCAAGGAAGATCCCGGGACAGGGGTTAGCACAGATACGCAGTATTTT
NA,TRBD1,TRBV30,TRBJ1-5,CAWSPRQGYDQPQHF,TGTGCCTGGAGCCCCCGACAGGGATACGATCAGCCCCAGCATTTT
few,TRBD1,TRBV29-1,TRBJ2-3,CSVVGDRDARVLADTQYF,TGCAGCGTTGTGGGGGACAGGGACGCAAGGGTCCTAGCGGATACGCAGTATTTT
NA,TRBD2,TRBV18,TRBJ2-3,CASSPPPRTGGGFDTQYF,TGTGCCAGCTCACCACCCCCCCGGACGGGGGGGGGATTTGATACGCAGTATTTT
NA,TRBD1,TRBV9,TRBJ2-7,CASSEGQGYEQYF,TGTGCCAGCAGCGAGGGACAGGGGTACGAGCAGTACTTC
few,NA,TRBV2,TRBJ1-5,CASSEQVAWYQPQHF,TGTGCCAGCAGTGAACAGGTGGCTTGGTATCAGCCCCAGCATTTT
NA,TRBD1,TRBV9,TRBJ2-1,CASSGTGDNEQFF,TGTGCCAGCAGCGGGACAGGGGACAATGAGCAGTTCTTC
NA,TRBD1,TRBV28,TRBJ2-7,CASSTTGQGSDEQYF,TGTGCCAGCAGTACCACGGGACAGGGGTCTGACGAGCAGTACTTC
NA,NA,TRBV7-9,TRBJ1-1,CSSSRTDRNTEAFF,TGTTCCAGCAGCAGGACAGACCGGAACACTGAAGCTTTCTTT
few,NA,TRBV19,TRBJ2-7,CASMPSGQTYEQYF,TGTGCCAGTATGCCATCCGGACAGACCTACGAGCAGTACTTC